The entry that follows covers one T cell receptor (beta chain) sequence. The record originates from a study of blood T cell repertoires in COVID-19. Study-wide context: Sites across the United States, Italy and Spain contributed samples from acute and convalescent COVID-19. Sample material is recorded as cDNA or gDNA derived from T cells, B-cell-depleted T cells, or PBMCs.

V gave up 3 bases and J gave up 3 bases, with 9 bases separating them. Looked up from germline, CDR1 is MNHNS and CDR2 is SASEGT. This CDR3 comprises 13 residues. Authors' analysis steps: From reference gene primer amplification, estimates of nucleated cell counts were derived. The protocol was immunoSEQ multiplex PCR, while the TCRdb copy is restricted to in-frame clones and leaves out a portion. V and J calls plus clone size are reproduced from that table; the DNA served to infer D and trimming. The sample holds about 210,000 clones; around 81% are singletons and the top ten take 8.9%. The sequencing sample was made of PBMCs or T cells enriched from blood (not recorded which). V usage is TRBV6-1 and J usage is TRBJ2-7; D is uncertain. The source of this sequence is a woman aged 50 to 65 with acute COVID-19. CDR3 residues: CASSDYTNYEQYF. The CDR3 nucleotides are TGTGCCAGCAGTGATTACACAAACTACGAGCAGTACTTC.